This T cell receptor (beta chain) originates from a study of blood T cell repertoires in COVID-19. Study in general: Specimens from acute and convalescent COVID-19 originated in the United States, Italy and Spain.

The junction had 6 bases not matched to a gene; V was cut back by 5 bases and J by 5 bases. The CDR3 has 15 residues. Germline CDR1 and CDR2: PRHDT and FYEKMQ (reference sequence). Generated by immunoSEQ multiplex PCR, the TCRdb table keeps only in-frame clones and is missing some. The sample consists of about 120,000 clones, about 80% of them appearing once. This TCR came from a woman aged 45-60 years with acute or convalescent COVID-19. The rearrangement joins TRBV13 to TRBJ1-4; 9 bases match TRBD1. Sequenced sample: peripheral blood. The CDR3 coding sequence is TGTGCCAGCAGCCTGCCCGGGACAGGGAATGAAAAACTGTTTTTT. Translation: CASSLPGTGNEKLFF.